What follows is one T cell receptor (beta chain) and its context. The authors' processing: Nucleated cell number was recorded as an estimate derived from reference gene primer amplification. Clones were sequenced by immunoSEQ multiplex PCR, and TCRdb holds only the in-frame ones, with some missing. V and J calls and clone size come straight from that table; D and trimming were deduced from the DNA. The sample yields approximately 140,000 clones, 65% to 80% seen once. The data belong to a study of blood T cell repertoires in COVID-19. The wider study: The analysed material was cDNA or gDNA that came from T cells, B-cell-depleted T cells, or PBMCs.

The sample comprised peripheral blood. This TCR derives from a man between 50 and 59 years old with acute or convalescent COVID-19.

CDR3 residues: CASSVVAGPDNEQFF. CDR3 nucleotides: TGTGCCAGCAGCGTAGTAGCGGGACCCGACAATGAGCAGTTCTTC. This sequence joins TRBV9 and TRBJ2-1; 8 bases align to TRBD2. The ends lost 0 bases at V and 5 bases at J; junction bases unmatched: 4. This CDR3 has 15 residues. From germline, CDR1 is SGDLS and CDR2 YYNGEE.